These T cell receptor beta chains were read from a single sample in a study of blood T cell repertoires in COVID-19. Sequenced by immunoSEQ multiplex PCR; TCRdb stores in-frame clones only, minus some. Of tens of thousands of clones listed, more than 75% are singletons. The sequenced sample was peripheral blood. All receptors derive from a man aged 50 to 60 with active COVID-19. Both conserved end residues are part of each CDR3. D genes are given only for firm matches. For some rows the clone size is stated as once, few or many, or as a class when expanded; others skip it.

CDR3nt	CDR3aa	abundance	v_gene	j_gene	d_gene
TGTGCCAGCTCACCCGCCGGACAGGGTTACGAGCAGTACTTC	CASSPAGQGYEQYF	once	TRBV18	TRBJ2-7	TRBD1
TGCGCCAGCAGCTTGATGGGACAGGGGGGCCAAGAGACCCAGTACTTC	CASSLMGQGGQETQYF	few	TRBV5-1	TRBJ2-5	TRBD1
TGTGCCAGCGTGAGGACAACTAATGAAAAACTGTTTTTT	CASVRTTNEKLFF	-	TRBV6-6	TRBJ1-4	-
TGTGCCAGCAGCTTGGTGGGGACAGCATACTACGAGCAGTACTTC	CASSLVGTAYYEQYF	-	TRBV5-5	TRBJ2-7	TRBD1
TGCAGCGTTGAAAGGCAGGGATGGTACAATGAGCAGTTCTTC	CSVERQGWYNEQFF	-	TRBV29-1	TRBJ2-1	-
TGTGCCAGCTCACCATTAAAAGCGCGCCAAGAGACCCAGTACTTC	CASSPLKARQETQYF	-	TRBV18	TRBJ2-5	-
TGTGCCAGCTCCCTTGGAGGAGTGAACACTGAAGCTTTCTTT	CASSLGGVNTEAFF	-	TRBV6-5	TRBJ1-1	-
TGTGCCAGCAGCTTTGATCTGGGCCCGAGGGCGTACGAGCAGTACTTC	CASSFDLGPRAYEQYF	few	TRBV5-6	TRBJ2-7	-
TGTGCCAGCAGCTCCAGGGGGACGAGCTATGGCTACACCTTC	CASSSRGTSYGYTF	-	TRBV3-1/TRBV3-2	TRBJ1-2	TRBD1
TGTGCCAGCAGTTACGGGTTAGCGGGTCACAATGAGCAGTTCTTC	CASSYGLAGHNEQFF	-	TRBV6-5	TRBJ2-1	TRBD2
TGTGCCAGCAGTGAATGGGGCAGGGACTATGGCTACACCTTC	CASSEWGRDYGYTF	once	TRBV25-1	TRBJ1-2	-
TGTGCCAGCAGGGACGAGGGGGCTCGGCGAGAGACCCAGTACTTC	CASRDEGARRETQYF	-	TRBV2	TRBJ2-5	TRBD1
TGTGCCAGCAGCTTAAAACCCCCGGGAGGGAACACCGGGGAGCTGTTTTTT	CASSLKPPGGNTGELFF	once	TRBV7-3	TRBJ2-2	TRBD2
TGTGCCAGCACTACCGCGTACGGGGAGCTGTTTTTT	CASTTAYGELFF	-	TRBV6-5	TRBJ2-2	-
TGTGCCAGCAGCGCGACAGGAGCTGGGAATGAAAAACTGTTTTTT	CASSATGAGNEKLFF	-	TRBV9	TRBJ1-4	-